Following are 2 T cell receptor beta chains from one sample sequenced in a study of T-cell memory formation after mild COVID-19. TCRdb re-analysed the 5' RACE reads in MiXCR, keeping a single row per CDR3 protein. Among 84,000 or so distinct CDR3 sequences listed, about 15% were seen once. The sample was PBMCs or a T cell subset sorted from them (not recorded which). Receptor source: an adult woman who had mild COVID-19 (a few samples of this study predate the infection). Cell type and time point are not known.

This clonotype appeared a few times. CDR3 sequence reads: CAWDVIGVGAEAFF. CDR3 nucleotides: TGTGCCTGGGATGTGATTGGTGTCGGGGCGGAAGCTTTCTTT. The chain carries TRBV30 and TRBJ1-1; tentative D call: TRBD1 (5 bases). The V gene's germline CDR1 is GTSNPN and CDR2 SVGIG (reference sequence). This CDR3 is built from 14 residues. Trimming removed 5 bases from V and 8 bases from J, with 21 bases in between.

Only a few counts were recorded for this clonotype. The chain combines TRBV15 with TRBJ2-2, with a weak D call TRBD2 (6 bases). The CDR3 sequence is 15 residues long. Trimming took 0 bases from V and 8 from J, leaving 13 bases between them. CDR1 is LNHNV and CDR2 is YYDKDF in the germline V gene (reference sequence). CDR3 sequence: CATSRDRSAGGELFF. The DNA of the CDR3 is TGTGCCACCAGCAGAGATCGATCGGCGGGGGGGGAGCTGTTTTTT.